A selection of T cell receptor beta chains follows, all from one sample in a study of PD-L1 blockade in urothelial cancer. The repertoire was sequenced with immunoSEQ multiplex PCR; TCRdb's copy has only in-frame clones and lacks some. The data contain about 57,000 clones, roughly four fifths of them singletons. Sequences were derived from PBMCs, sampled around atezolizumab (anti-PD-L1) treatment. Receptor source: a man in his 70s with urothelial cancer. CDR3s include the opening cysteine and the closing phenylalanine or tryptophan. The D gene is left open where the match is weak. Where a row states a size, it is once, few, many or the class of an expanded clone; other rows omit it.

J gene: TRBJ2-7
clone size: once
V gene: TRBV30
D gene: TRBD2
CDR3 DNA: TGTGCCTGGATGGGGGATCTAGCGGGGGGTAGGAACGAGCAGTACTTC
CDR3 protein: CAWMGDLAGGRNEQYF

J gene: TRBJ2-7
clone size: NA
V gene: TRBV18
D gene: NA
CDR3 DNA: TGTGCCAGCTCACCTTCCACGGGGGGCGGAGGGCAGAACTCCTACGAGCAGTACTTC
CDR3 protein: CASSPSTGGGGQNSYEQYF

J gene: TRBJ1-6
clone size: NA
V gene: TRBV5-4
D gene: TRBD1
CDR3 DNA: TGTGCCAGCGGAAAGACAGGGGATTATAATTCACCCCTCCACTTT
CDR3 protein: CASGKTGDYNSPLHF

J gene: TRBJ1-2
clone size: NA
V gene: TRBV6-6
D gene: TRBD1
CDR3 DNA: TGTGCCAGCAGTGGATGGGACAGGGAGTACTATGGCTACACCTTC
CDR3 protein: CASSGWDREYYGYTF

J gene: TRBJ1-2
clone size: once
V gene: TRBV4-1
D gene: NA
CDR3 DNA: TGCGCCAGCAGCCAAGACAGCGCGCTAAACTATGGCTACACCTTC
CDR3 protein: CASSQDSALNYGYTF

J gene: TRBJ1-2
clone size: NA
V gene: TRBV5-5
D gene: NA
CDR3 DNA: TGTGCCAGCAGCTTGGCTGGGCAGGAAGGCTACACCTTC
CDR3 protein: CASSLAGQEGYTF

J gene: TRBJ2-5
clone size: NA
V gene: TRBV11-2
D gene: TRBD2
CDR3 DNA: TGTGCCAGCAGAGACAGCGGGAGGATAAAGACCCAGTACTTC
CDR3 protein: CASRDSGRIKTQYF

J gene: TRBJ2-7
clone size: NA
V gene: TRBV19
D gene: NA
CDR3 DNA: TGTGCCAGTAGTAGGTTCAGCGGACCTTCCTACGAGCAGTACTTC
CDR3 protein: CASSRFSGPSYEQYF

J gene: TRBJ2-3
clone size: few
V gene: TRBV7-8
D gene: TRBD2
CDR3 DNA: TGTGCCAGCAGCCCTCTCGGCGGGAGAACAGATACGCAGTATTTT
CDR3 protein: CASSPLGGRTDTQYF

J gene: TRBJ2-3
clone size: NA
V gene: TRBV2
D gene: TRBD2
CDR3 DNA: TGTGCCAGCAGGACCGGGACTACGGCAGGACAAAGGCAGTATTTT
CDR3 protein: CASRTGTTAGQRQYF

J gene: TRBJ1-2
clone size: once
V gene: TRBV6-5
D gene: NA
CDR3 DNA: TGTGCCAGCACGGGGCAGGGGCCTAAGTATGGCTACACCTTC
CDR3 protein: CASTGQGPKYGYTF

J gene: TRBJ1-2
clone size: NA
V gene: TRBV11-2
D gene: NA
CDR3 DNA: TGTGCCAGCAGCTTGGGGACAAGGGCGTATGGCTACACCTTC
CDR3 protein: CASSLGTRAYGYTF

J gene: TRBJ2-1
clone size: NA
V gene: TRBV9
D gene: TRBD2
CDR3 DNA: TGTGCCAGCAGCGTAGATAGCGGGGTCTCCTACAATGAGCAGTTCTTC
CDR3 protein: CASSVDSGVSYNEQFF

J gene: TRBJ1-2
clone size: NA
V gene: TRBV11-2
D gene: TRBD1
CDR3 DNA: TGTGCCAGCAGCGAAATGACAGGGTATGGCTACACCTTC
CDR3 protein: CASSEMTGYGYTF

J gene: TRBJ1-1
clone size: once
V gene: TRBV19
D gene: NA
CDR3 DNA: TGTGCCAGTAGCCTCCCAATTGGGGGCAACACTGAAGCTTTCTTT
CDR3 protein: CASSLPIGGNTEAFF

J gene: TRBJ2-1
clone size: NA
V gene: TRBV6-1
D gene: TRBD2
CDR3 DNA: TGTGCCAGCAGCACAAGACTAGCGGGGCACAATGAGCAGTTCTTC
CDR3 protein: CASSTRLAGHNEQFF

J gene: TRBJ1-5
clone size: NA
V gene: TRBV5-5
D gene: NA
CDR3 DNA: TGTGCCAGCAGCCCATGGACAGCGGGAAATCAGCCCCAGCATTTT
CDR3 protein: CASSPWTAGNQPQHF

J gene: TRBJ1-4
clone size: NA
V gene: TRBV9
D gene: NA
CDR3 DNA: TGTGCCAGCAGCGTAGGCCAGGGGATACCTTCAACTAATGAAAAACTGTTTTTT
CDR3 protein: CASSVGQGIPSTNEKLFF

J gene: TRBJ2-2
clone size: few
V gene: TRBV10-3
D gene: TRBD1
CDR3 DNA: TGTGCCATCAGTGAGTCCAGGACAGGGGGCAACACCGGGGAGCTGTTTTTT
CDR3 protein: CAISESRTGGNTGELFF

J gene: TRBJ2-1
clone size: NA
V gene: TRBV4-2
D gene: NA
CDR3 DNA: TGTGCCAGCAGCCAAGAGGGGTGGCGGGGCAATGAGCAGTTCTTC
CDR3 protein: CASSQEGWRGNEQFF

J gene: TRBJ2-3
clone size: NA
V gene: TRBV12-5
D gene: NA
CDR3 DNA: TGTGCTAGTGCCCCTGCTGGCTTTGCGGCAGATACGCAGTATTTT
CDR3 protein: CASAPAGFAADTQYF

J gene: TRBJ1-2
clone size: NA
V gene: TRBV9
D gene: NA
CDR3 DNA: TGTGCCAGCAGCGTAGAGAGTAACTATGGCTACACCTTC
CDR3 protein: CASSVESNYGYTF

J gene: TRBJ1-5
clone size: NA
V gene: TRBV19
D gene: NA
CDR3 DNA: TGTGCCAGTAGTATACTTTCAGGGGGCAATCAGCCCCAGCATTTT
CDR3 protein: CASSILSGGNQPQHF

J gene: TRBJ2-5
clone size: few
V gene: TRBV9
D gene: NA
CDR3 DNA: TGTGCCAGCAGCCCCCGACAGGCTAAAGTGGAGACCCAGTACTTC
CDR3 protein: CASSPRQAKVETQYF

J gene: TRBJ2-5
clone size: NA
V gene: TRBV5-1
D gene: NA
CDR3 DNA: TGCGCCAGCAGCTTGATGGCGGAAGAGACCCAGTACTTC
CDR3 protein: CASSLMAEETQYF

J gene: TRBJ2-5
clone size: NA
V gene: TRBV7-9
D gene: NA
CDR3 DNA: TGTGCCAGCAGCAGGACACTTCAAGAGACCCAGTACTTC
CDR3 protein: CASSRTLQETQYF

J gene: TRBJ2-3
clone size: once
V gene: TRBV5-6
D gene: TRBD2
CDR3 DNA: TGTGCCAGCAGCTTGGGCGGGGGGAGTGCAGATACGCAGTATTTT
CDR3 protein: CASSLGGGSADTQYF

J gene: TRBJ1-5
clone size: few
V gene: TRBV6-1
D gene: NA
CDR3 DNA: TGTGCCAGCAGTGAAGCTGGGCATAACCTCAATCAGCCCCAGCATTTT
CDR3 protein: CASSEAGHNLNQPQHF

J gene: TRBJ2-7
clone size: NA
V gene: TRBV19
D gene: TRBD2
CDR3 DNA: TGTGCCAGTAGTATAGGGGGGGGACCCCACTACGAGCAGTACTTC
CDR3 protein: CASSIGGGPHYEQYF

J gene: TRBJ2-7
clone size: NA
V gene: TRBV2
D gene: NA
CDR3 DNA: TGTGCCAGCAGTGATACCGGTCTCGGGGGGCTGTACGAGCAGTACTTC
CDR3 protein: CASSDTGLGGLYEQYF

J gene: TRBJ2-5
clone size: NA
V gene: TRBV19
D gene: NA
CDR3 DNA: TGTGCCAGTAGTAGCCAGGAAGGTGAGACCCAGTACTTC
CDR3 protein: CASSSQEGETQYF

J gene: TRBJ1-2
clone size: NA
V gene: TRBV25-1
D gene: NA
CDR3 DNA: TGTGCCAGCAGTGAACAGGGTCGCCCAGCTAACTATGGCTACACCTTC
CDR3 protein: CASSEQGRPANYGYTF

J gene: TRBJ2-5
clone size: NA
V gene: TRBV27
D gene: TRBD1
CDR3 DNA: TGTGCCAGCAGGGACGACAGGGACGGACAGACCCAGTACTTC
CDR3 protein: CASRDDRDGQTQYF

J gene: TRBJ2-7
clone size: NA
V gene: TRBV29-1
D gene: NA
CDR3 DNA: TGCAGCCTCTCTACAGACAGGTCTAGTGAGCAGTACTTC
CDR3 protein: CSLSTDRSSEQYF

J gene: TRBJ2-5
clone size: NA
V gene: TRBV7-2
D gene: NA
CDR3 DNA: TGTGCCAGCAGCAGGATGAAGGGGTCTCGAGAGACCCAGTACTTC
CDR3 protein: CASSRMKGSRETQYF

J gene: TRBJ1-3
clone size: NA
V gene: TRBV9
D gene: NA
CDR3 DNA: TGTGCCAGCAGCATAGACAGCTCTGGAAACACCATATATTTT
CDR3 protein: CASSIDSSGNTIYF

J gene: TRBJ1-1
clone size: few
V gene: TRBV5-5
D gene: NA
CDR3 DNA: TGTGCCAGCAGCCGTCTTAGAGGAGTGAACGCTGAAGCTTTCTTT
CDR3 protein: CASSRLRGVNAEAFF

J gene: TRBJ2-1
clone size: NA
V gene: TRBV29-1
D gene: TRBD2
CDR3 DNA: TGCAGCGTTCCTTTAGCGGGAGTCGACTACAATGAGCAGTTCTTC
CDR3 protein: CSVPLAGVDYNEQFF

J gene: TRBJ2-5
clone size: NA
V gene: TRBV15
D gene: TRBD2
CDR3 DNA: TGTGCCACCAGCAGAATTCGCTTATCGACTAGCGGGGGGGCGGGTCGAGAGACCCAGTACTTC
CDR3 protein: CATSRIRLSTSGGAGRETQYF

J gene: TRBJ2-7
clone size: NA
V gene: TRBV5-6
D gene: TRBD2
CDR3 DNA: TGTGCCAGCAGCTCCCCCGGGAGGTGGGGACTAGCGGGGGGATACGAGCAGTACTTC
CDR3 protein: CASSSPGRWGLAGGYEQYF

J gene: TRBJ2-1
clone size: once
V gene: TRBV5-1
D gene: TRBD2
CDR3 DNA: TGCGCCAGCAGCTTCTCGACGGGGAGGGGTCACAATGAGCAGTTCTTC
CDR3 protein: CASSFSTGRGHNEQFF